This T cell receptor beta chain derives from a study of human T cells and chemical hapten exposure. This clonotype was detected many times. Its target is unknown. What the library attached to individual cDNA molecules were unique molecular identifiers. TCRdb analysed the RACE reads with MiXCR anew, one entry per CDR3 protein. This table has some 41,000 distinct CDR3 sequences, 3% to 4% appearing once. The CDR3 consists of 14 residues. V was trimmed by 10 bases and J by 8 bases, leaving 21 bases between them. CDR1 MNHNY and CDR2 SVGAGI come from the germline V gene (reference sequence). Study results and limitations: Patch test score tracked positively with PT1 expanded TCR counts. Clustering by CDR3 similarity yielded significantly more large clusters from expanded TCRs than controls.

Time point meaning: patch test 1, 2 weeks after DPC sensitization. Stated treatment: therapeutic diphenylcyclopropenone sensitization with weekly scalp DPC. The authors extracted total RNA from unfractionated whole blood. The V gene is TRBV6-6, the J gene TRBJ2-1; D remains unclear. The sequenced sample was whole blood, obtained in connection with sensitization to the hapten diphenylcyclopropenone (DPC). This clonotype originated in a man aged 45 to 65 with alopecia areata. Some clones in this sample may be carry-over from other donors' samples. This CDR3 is CATYSSSTGDEQFF. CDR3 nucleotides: TGTGCCACCTATTCAAGCTCCACGGGCGATGAGCAGTTCTTC.